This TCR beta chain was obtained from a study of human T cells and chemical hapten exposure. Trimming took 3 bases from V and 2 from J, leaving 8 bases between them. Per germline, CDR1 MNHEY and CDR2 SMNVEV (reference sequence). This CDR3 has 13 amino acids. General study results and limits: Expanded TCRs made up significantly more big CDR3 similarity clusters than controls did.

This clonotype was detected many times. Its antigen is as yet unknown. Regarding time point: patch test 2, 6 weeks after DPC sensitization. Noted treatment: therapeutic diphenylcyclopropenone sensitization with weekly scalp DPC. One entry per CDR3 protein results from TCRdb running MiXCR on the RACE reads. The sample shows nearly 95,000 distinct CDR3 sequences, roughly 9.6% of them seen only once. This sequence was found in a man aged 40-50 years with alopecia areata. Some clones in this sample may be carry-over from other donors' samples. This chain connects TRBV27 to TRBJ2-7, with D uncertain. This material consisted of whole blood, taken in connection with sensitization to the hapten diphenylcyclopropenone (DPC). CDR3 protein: CASSFSIAYEQYF. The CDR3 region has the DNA TGTGCCAGCAGTTTTAGTATCGCCTACGAGCAGTACTTC.